The text below deals with one TCR beta chain. This clone counts as medium-sized (0.01 to 0.1%). This receptor's antigen is unknown. Base qualities were left out, and no much larger clone turns up one base away. TCR beta CDR3 regions were sequenced from DNA using the immunoSEQ Assay. The authors processed their data as follows. To compute T cell density, TCR beta template counts were normalized to usable DNA, which was estimated by amplifying housekeeping genes. Richness was estimated with the preseqR package, extrapolating to 400,000 templates for PBMC samples and 120,000 templates for tissue samples. Clonality was defined by subtracting Pielou's evenness from one. Tissue-enriched TCRs were identified by differential abundance testing using productive amino-acid clonotypes, minimum total count 5 and alpha 0.1. The Jaccard Index and the Morisita Overlap Index were used to quantify repertoire overlap between compartments. TCR beta CDR3s were clustered by GLIPH together with public tetramer-defined viral CDR3s, and at least three viral sequences plus V-gene enrichment were required for viral motifs. TCRdb took this table from immuneACCESS and kept in-frame rearrangements with V and J called. Such tables lack part of the clones; where checked against another copy, unresolved V genes explain under half of the gap, and the rest is unexplained. The D gene and trimming were derived from the DNA, and the V and J assignments and clone size from that table. This sample lists roughly 40,000 clones; more than 75% were detected once. The ten largest make up about 4% of the sample.

At diagnosis, peripheral blood, uninvolved tumor-adjacent lung and tumor were collected and were preserved as a mix of fresh-frozen and FFPE material. For TCR repertoire profiling, blood samples were analyzed in the form of peripheral blood mononuclear cells. This entry comes from a study of T cells in localized non-small cell lung cancer (dated by TCRdb to the early 2020s). About the investigation overall: The study examined T cell repertoires in 200 to 300 patients with early-stage NSCLC and compared tumors with uninvolved tumor-adjacent lungs. A mean age of approximately 70 years was recorded for the NSCLC patients, of whom around 120 were male and some 100 were female. The cohort was made up of 200 to 250 treatment-naive NSCLC patients whose localized lung tumors had been resected.

Trimming at the junction amounts to 4 bases on V and 4 bases on J, and the germline ends lie 15 bases apart. Its CDR3 holds 15 amino acids, cysteine through phenylalanine. This entry keeps only the CDR3 DNA: 45 bases, framed from base 1. The germline V gene supplies CDR1 SGHRS and CDR2 YFSETQ. What the study reported, not specific to this receptor: Of the top 100 tumor clones, a median of 57 were detected in paired uninvolved adjacent lung; around 27 were also among that lung's top 100. Uninvolved tumor-adjacent lung showed the highest T cell clonality, higher than tumor, which suggests more focused antigenic responses in the adjacent lung. Because multi-region sequencing of the tumors was not done, intratumor heterogeneity could not be ruled out. Because the study design was exploratory, TCR variables were selected using unadjusted p-values without false-discovery rate correction. Longer overall survival was associated with higher T cell density in blood, whereas shorter survival was associated with higher clonality in adjacent lung.

The chain couples TRBV5-1 to TRBJ1-3, with TRBD1 as a weak D call on 6 bases. This clonotype was obtained from a man between 18 and 55 years old with stage I lung adenocarcinoma. The input for sequencing was peripheral blood, taken before any cancer treatment. The nucleotides are TGCGCCAGCAGCGACAGACCGGGACAAGGAAACACCATATATTTT. Translated, this gives CASSDRPGQGNTIYF.